This TCR beta chain derives from a study of beta chain features in type 1 diabetes. The CDR3 runs 15 residues. The germline gives CDR1 SGDLS, CDR2 YYNGEE. Germline trimming cut 0 bases from V and 2 bases from J; bases unmatched to any gene: 0. Expressed TCRB transcripts were sequenced after all isolated RNA was converted to cDNA. Sequencing was performed with immunoSEQ multiplex PCR; in TCRdb, only in-frame clones are kept and a portion is missing. The table shows around 300,000 clones, with 15% occurring only once. General study findings and limits: Sampled from patients, naive, central memory and Treg TCRB repertoires appeared more similar than those sampled from healthy donors. Overrepresentation of cells with high TCR expression could result from cDNA sequencing. Shortening of TCRB CDR3s, moderate but significant, appeared in all four CD4+ subsets of Type 1 diabetes patients.

Isolation of CD4+ naive, central memory, regulatory and stem cell-like memory cells was achieved by sorting via CD45RO/CCR7/CD25/CD127/CD95/CD27. This clone was picked up a small number of times. Its antigen is unidentified. The chain recombines TRBV9 with TRBJ1-3; 9 positions agree with TRBD1. Sequencing was done on a sample of naive CD4+ T cells from blood. The sequence was obtained from a man younger than 35 with type 1 diabetes. The CDR3 loop reads CASSVGTGAGNTIYF. DNA for the CDR3: TGTGCCAGCAGCGTAGGGACAGGGGCTGGAAACACCATATATTTT.